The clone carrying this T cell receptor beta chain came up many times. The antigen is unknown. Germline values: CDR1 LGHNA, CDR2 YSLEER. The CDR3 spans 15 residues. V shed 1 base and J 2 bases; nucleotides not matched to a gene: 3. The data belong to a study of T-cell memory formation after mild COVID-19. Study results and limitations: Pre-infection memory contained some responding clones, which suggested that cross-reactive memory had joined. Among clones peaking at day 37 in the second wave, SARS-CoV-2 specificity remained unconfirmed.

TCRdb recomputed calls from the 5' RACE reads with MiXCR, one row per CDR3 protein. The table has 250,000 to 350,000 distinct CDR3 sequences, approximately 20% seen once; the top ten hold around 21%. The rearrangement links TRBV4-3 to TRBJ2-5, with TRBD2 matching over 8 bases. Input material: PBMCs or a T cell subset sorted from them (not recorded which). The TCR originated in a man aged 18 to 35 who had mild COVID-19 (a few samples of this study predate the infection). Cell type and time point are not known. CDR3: CASSQGTGGQETQYF. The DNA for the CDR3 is TGCGCCAGCAGCCAAGGGACGGGGGGGCAAGAGACCCAGTACTTC.